The T cell receptor beta chain under discussion was sequenced for a study of radiation and T cells in renal cell carcinoma. Study-wide points: Compared with controls, irradiated tumors had more, larger dominant CDR3 motifs.

Treatment defined: 15 Gy SBRT to primary tumor, nephrectomy 4 weeks later. Trimming removed 8 bases from V and 3 bases from J; junction bases left unmatched: 8. Germline V lookup: CDR1 LNHNV, CDR2 YYDKDF (reference sequence). This CDR3 is built from 15 residues. In the case of this clone: Its antigen remains unidentified.

Profiling relied on immunoSEQ multiplex PCR, and the TCRdb table lists in-frame clones only, not all of them. The sample lists 22,000 or so clones; 40% to 55% were seen once. Sequencing used tumor tissue, obtained from a patient whose treatment included radiotherapy and nephrectomy. The clonotype comes from a woman between 50 and 59 years old with renal cell carcinoma. The chain recombines TRBV15 with TRBJ2-5; TRBD2 matches at 11 bases. CDR3 sequence (DNA): TGTGCCACCTCCTTTACTAGCGGGGGAAAAGAGACCCAGTACTTC. Translating gives CATSFTSGGKETQYF.